Shown below are 13 T cell receptor beta chains from a single sample sequenced in a study of immune evolution from preneoplasia to lung adenocarcinoma (dated by TCRdb to 2020 to 2023). Library generation was performed with the immunoSEQ multiplex PCR assay. TCRdb mirrors the immuneACCESS table, restricted to in-frame sequences. Some clones are absent from its copies; in checked studies, under half trace to an unresolved V gene, and the reason for the others is unknown. This sample comprises 8,000 or so clones, about 78% of them detected only once. About 10% of the sample goes to the ten largest clones. The sequenced sample consisted of FFPE minimally invasive lung adenocarcinoma tissue. The cell subset or site label here, explained by the study, means: micro-invasive lung adenocarcinoma (MIA). The source of these receptors is an older donor with lung adenocarcinoma.

For the CDR3, the DNA is TGTGCCAGCAGCTTAGAGGGGGGACGACTCTGCCTGGGCAATCAGCCCCAGCATTTT. Amino acids: CASSLEGGRLCLGNQPQHF. The chain couples TRBV11-3 to TRBJ1-5; the D gene is possibly TRBD1 (5 bases). Looked up from germline, CDR1 is SGHNT and CDR2 is YENEEA. V lost 0 bases, J lost 2 bases, and 20 bases lay in between. The CDR3 runs 19 residues.

J is TRBJ1-2 and V is TRBV7-2, with D uncertain. Deletions cut 0 bases from V and 4 bases from J, with 6 bases between. The germline V gene has CDR1 SGHTA and CDR2 FQGNSA. The CDR3 extends over 13 amino acids. CDR3 sequence: CASSLAPLYGYTF. In DNA, the CDR3 is TGTGCCAGCAGCTTAGCGCCCCTCTATGGCTACACCTTC.

This clone was seen only a few times. The chain combines TRBV7-6 with TRBJ2-1; 8 bases fit TRBD2. The CDR3 is made up of 17 amino acids. Unmatched junction bases numbered 15, after V lost 5 bases and J lost 6 bases. Germline CDR1 is SGHVS and CDR2 is FNYEAQ. CDR3: CASSVPRLGRGGNEQFF. As DNA, the CDR3 is TGTGCCAGCAGCGTACCCCGACTTGGCCGGGGGGGCAATGAGCAGTTCTTC.

V usage is TRBV27 and J usage is TRBJ1-5, with D unclear. Germline-derived CDR1 and CDR2 are MNHEY and SMNVEV (reference sequence). The CDR3 covers 13 residues. Trimming stripped 6 bases from V and 0 bases from J, with 6 bases between. The CDR3 here is CASRGFSNQPQHF. The CDR3 DNA follows: TGTGCCAGCAGAGGATTTAGCAATCAGCCCCAGCATTTT.

The chain couples TRBV6-1 to TRBJ2-1; D is ambiguous. The CDR3 runs 13 residues. Germline-derived CDR1 and CDR2 are MNHNS and SASEGT. The V gene lost 0 bases and the J gene lost 6 bases, with 6 bases spanning the gap. The CDR3 DNA sequence: TGTGCCAGCAGTGAAGCAGGGTTCAATGAGCAGTTCTTC. It encodes CASSEAGFNEQFF.

The J gene is TRBJ2-7, the V gene TRBV19; 9 bases are shared with TRBD1. From germline, CDR1 is LNHDA and CDR2 SQIVND (reference sequence). The CDR3 is 17 amino acids. The V segment lost 1 base and the J segment 7 bases; nucleotides outside the gene matches: 14. CDR3 amino acids: CASSIVAPGQGVAEQYF. The CDR3 DNA sequence: TGTGCCAGTAGTATAGTGGCGCCGGGACAGGGAGTAGCGGAGCAGTACTTC. Filled out from reference TRBV19 and TRBJ2-7, the complete variable domain reads DGGITQSPKYLFRKEGQNVTLSCEQNLNHDAMYWYRQDPGQGLRLIYYSQIVNDFQKGDIAEGYSVSREKKESFPLTVTSAQKNPTAFYLCASSIVAPGQGVAEQYFGPGTRLTVT.

The V call is TRBV14, the J call TRBJ2-5; no clear D gene. V was pared by 1 base and J by 5 bases, with 20 bases between. CDR1 is SGHDN, CDR2 FVKESK, per germline. This CDR3 has 17 residues. The CDR3 coding sequence is TGTGCCAGCAGCCAAGGAGCGAACAGCTTAACGGTGGAGACCCAGTACTTC. It specifies CASSQGANSLTVETQYF.

V usage is TRBV6-5 and J usage is TRBJ1-2; 8 nucleotides align to TRBD1. This CDR3 has 14 amino acids. Trimming removed 5 bases from V and 2 bases from J; junction bases left unmatched: 4. CDR1 is MNHEY and CDR2 is SVGAGI in the germline V gene. The chain's CDR3 is CASSPRTGNYGYTF. The CDR3 DNA is TGTGCCAGCAGTCCCCGGACAGGGAACTATGGCTACACCTTC.

This CDR3 is CASSLDRQGIYTF. CDR3 DNA sequence: TGTGCCAGCAGCTTAGACCGACAGGGAATCTACACCTTC. The gene calls are TRBV11-2 and TRBJ1-2; 7 bases fit TRBD1. The CDR3 is made up of 13 amino acids. The ends lost 0 bases at V and 10 bases at J; junction bases unmatched: 5. Germline V gives CDR1 SGHAT, CDR2 FQNNGV. Combining the CDR3 with reference TRBV11-2 and TRBJ1-2 gives the whole variable domain EAGVAQSPRYKIIEKRQSVAFWCNPISGHATLYWYQQILGQGPKLLIQFQNNGVVDDSQLPKDRFSAERLKGVDSTLKIQPAKLEDSAVYLCASSLDRQGIYTFGSGTRLTVV.

In its sample, this clone was seen once. The rearrangement links TRBV9 to TRBJ2-5, with 8 bases aligning to TRBD2. CDR3 size: 15 residues. Germline V gene lookup returns CDR1 SGDLS and CDR2 YYNGEE. The J segment lost 5 bases and the V segment lost 3 bases, leaving 9 bases of the junction unmatched. CDR3 bases: TGTGCCAGCAGCGCTTCCGGGACTAGGGGGGAGACCCAGTACTTC. It is translated as CASSASGTRGETQYF.

This clone appeared a few times. The chain combines TRBV5-1 with TRBJ2-7; D ambiguous. V was shortened by 4 bases and J by 4 bases, with 9 bases between the two germline ends. The CDR3 is made up of 12 amino acids. Germline V CDR1 and CDR2: SGHRS, YFSETQ. As DNA, the CDR3 is TGCGCCAGCAGCACAGACACGTACGAGCAGTACTTC. Amino acid sequence: CASSTDTYEQYF.

This clone occurred a few times. V gene TRBV6-1 combines with J gene TRBJ1-2, with unresolved D. Germline values: CDR1 MNHNS, CDR2 SASEGT. This CDR3 has 13 amino acids. The ends were cut back, 6 bases at V and 4 bases at J, with 12 bases in the middle. In DNA form, the CDR3 reads TGTGCCAGCAGCCCCCAAGGGTTCTATGGCTACACCTTC. This sequence encodes CASSPQGFYGYTF.

This chain uses TRBV5-4 with TRBJ2-7; 7 nucleotides line up with TRBD2. Germline CDR1 SGHNT, CDR2 YYREEE (reference sequence). Trimming removed 2 bases from V and 6 bases from J; junction bases left unmatched: 11. The CDR3 has 15 amino acids. CDR3 DNA: TGTGCCAGCAGCTTCTCCGCTAGCGGCGAAAGCGAGCAGTACTTC. As protein: CASSFSASGESEQYF. Combining the CDR3 with reference TRBV5-4 and TRBJ2-7 gives the whole variable domain ETGVTQSPTHLIKTRGQQVTLRCSSQSGHNTVSWYQQALGQGPQFIFQYYREEENGRGNFPPRFSGLQFPNYSSELNVNALELDDSALYLCASSFSASGESEQYFGPGTRLTVT.